Each of the 25 T cell receptor beta chains below was sequenced from the same sample in a study of blood T cells in healthy people across ages. Primed by a sample-barcoded 5' primer and a J-beta primer mix, a second PCR proceeded for about 6 to 12 cycles. MiXCR, applied by TCRdb to the 5' RACE reads, yields one record per CDR3 protein. The sample carries about 640,000 distinct CDR3 sequences, roughly 53% recorded once. The sequenced sample consisted of blood. These receptor sequences come from a man in his 60s in good health.

The gene calls are TRBV20-1 and TRBJ2-4, with 7 bases that match TRBD1. TRBJ2-7 matches the DNA end more closely, so the J call is doubtful. The CDR3 is made up of 12 amino acids. CDR1 and CDR2 (germline): DFQATT, SNEGSKA (reference sequence). DNA for the CDR3: TGCAGTGCCGAAAGGGGGCCATACGAGCAGTACTTC. This codes for CSAERGPYEQYF.

This chain links TRBV4-2 with TRBJ2-2, with D tentatively TRBD1 or TRBD2 (5 bases each). Germline values: CDR1 LGHNA, CDR2 YNFKEQ. The CDR3 spans 13 residues. V was clipped by 3 bases and J by 6 bases, with 8 bases between them. The CDR3 protein is CASSQGTSGELFF. The DNA for the CDR3 is TGTGCCAGCAGCCAGGGGACCTCCGGGGAGCTGTTTTTT.

V usage is TRBV11-2 and J usage is TRBJ2-7, with 9 bases lining up with TRBD2. The assigned J gene may be wrong: the sequence end matches TRBJ2-5 better. CDR1 and CDR2 (germline): SGHAT, FQNNGV. The CDR3 loop spans 13 amino acids. The CDR3 loop reads CASSAGLAQTQYF. The CDR3 DNA is TGTGCCAGCAGCGCGGGACTAGCACAGACCCAGTACTTC.

The CDR3 is CASSLDGVVETQYF. CDR3 bases: TGCGCCAGCAGCTTGGACGGGGTCGTCGAGACTCAGTACTTC. V and J are TRBV5-1 and TRBJ2-7; TRBD2 might be the D (5 bases). CDR1 and CDR2 (germline): SGHRS, YFSETQ. This CDR3 spans 14 amino acids. Trimming took 0 bases from V and 10 from J, leaving 17 bases between them.

V is TRBV6-2 or TRBV6-3 and J is TRBJ1-5; no definite D call. This CDR3 has 11 residues. Germline V gene lookup returns CDR1 MNHEY and CDR2 SVGEGT. V was clipped by 4 bases and J by 11 bases, with 9 bases between them. The CDR3 DNA is TGTGCCAGCAGTTCGCGTTTGTCCCAGCATTTT. It is translated as CASSSRLSQHF.

On this clonotype: The conserved closing phenylalanine or tryptophan is absent in this CDR3, likely reflecting a read error. This chain uses TRBV11-2 with TRBJ2-7; the D gene is possibly TRBD2 (5 bases). CDR1 and CDR2 (germline): SGHAT, FQNNGV. Trimming removed 5 bases from V and 0 bases from J, with 20 bases in between. The CDR3 length is 17 residues. The CDR3 loop reads CASSPRVGVYSSYEQYL. CDR3 nucleotide sequence: TGTGCCAGCAGCCCGCGGGTGGGCGTTTATAGCTCCTACGAGCAGTACCTC.

This chain joins TRBV10-3 and TRBJ1-6, with 8 bases identical to TRBD1. CDR1 is ENHRY, CDR2 SYGVKD, per germline. This CDR3 contains 14 residues. J gave up 8 bases and V 6 bases, and 6 bases lay outside the gene matches. For the CDR3, the DNA is TGTGCCATCAGATTGGACAGGGTGGATTCACCCCTCCACTTT. Its protein product is CAIRLDRVDSPLHF.

Comment on this clonotype: The junction shows a germline mismatch at one end, possibly a read error. The V call is TRBV7-2, the J call TRBJ2-3; D is possibly TRBD1 or TRBD2 (5 bases each). The germline CDR1 and CDR2 sequences are SGHTA and FQGNSA. This CDR3 has 15 residues. CDR3 residues: CASSLSERFTGTQYF. The CDR3 DNA reads TGTGCCAGCAGCTTAAGTGAGCGGTTCACAGGTACGCAGTATTTT. Supplemented by reference TRBV7-2 and TRBJ2-3, the full variable domain reads GAGVSQSPSNKVTEKGKDVELRCDPISGHTALYWYRQSLGQGLEFLIYFQGNSAPDKSGLPSDRFSAERTGGSVSTLTIQRTQQEDSAVYLCASSLSERFTGTQYFGPGTRLTVL.

This clonotype showed up many times. The rearrangement uses TRBV20-1 and TRBJ2-5; D gene unclear. The CDR3 consists of 12 residues. CDR1 is DFQATT and CDR2 is SNEGSKA in the germline V gene (reference sequence). V gave up 5 bases and J gave up 2 bases, with 9 bases separating them. Here the CDR3 DNA reads TGCAGTGCTGATCTGGGTCAAGAGACCCAGTACTTC. It codes for CSADLGQETQYF.

For this clonotype: The junction does not match germline at one end; this may be a read error. The chain carries TRBV25-1 and TRBJ2-7; no firm D call. The CDR3 spans 14 residues. CDR1 is MGHDK, CDR2 SYGVNS, per germline. Here the CDR3 DNA reads TGTGCCAGCGGTGAAGGGAAGGGCACCTACGAGCAGTACTTC. Protein product: CASGEGKGTYEQYF.

This clonotype was seen a handful of times. The chain couples TRBV20-1 to TRBJ2-7; TRBD1 is a possible D gene (5 bases). The CDR3 is 15 residues long. The germline CDR1 and CDR2 sequences are DFQATT and SNEGSKA (reference sequence). Trimming took off 0 bases at V and 2 bases at J, with 14 bases between the two ends. In DNA, the CDR3 is TGCAGTGCTAGAGATCACCCGGACAAGACCTACGAGCAGTACTTC. Protein product: CSARDHPDKTYEQYF.

The gene calls are TRBV6-5 and TRBJ2-5, with D maybe TRBD2 (6 bases). The germline V and J ends were trimmed by 7 bases and 3 bases, with 18 bases remaining between them. The CDR3 spans 15 residues. Germline V lookup: CDR1 MNHEY, CDR2 SVGAGI. The chain's CDR3 is CASINRDGGEETQYF. The DNA for the CDR3 is TGTGCCAGCATCAACCGGGACGGCGGGGAAGAGACCCAGTACTTC.

The chain joins TRBV10-3 to TRBJ2-7, with D perhaps being TRBD1 or TRBD2 (5 bases each). The CDR3 sequence is 14 residues long. V gave up 7 bases and J gave up 1 base, with 14 bases separating them. Germline V lookup: CDR1 ENHRY, CDR2 SYGVKD. The CDR3 reads CAINTGTESYEQYF. The CDR3 DNA reads as TGTGCCATCAACACCGGGACGGAATCCTACGAGCAGTACTTC.

The rearrangement uses TRBV7-2 and TRBJ2-3; D is ambiguous. V lost 4 bases and J 1 base, leaving 9 bases between the germline ends. The CDR3 is 14 residues long. CDR1 is SGHTA, CDR2 FQGNSA, per germline. The CDR3 region is CASSSRFGTDTQYF. The CDR3 nucleotides read TGTGCCAGCAGCTCTAGATTTGGCACAGATACGCAGTATTTT.

This clonotype has more than one count but fewer than ten. The chain links TRBV7-9 to TRBJ1-4; TRBD1 aligns across 9 bases. The V segment lost 4 bases and the J segment 8 bases; nucleotides outside the gene matches: 5. The CDR3 has 14 amino acids. Germline assignment: CDR1 SEHNR and CDR2 FQNEAQ (reference sequence). CDR3 loop: CASSWTGEREKLFF. The CDR3 DNA follows: TGTGCCAGCAGCTGGACAGGGGAAAGGGAAAAACTGTTTTTT.

This clonotype occurred once. The chain joins TRBV4-1 to TRBJ1-6, with TRBD1 matching over 7 bases. Germline V gives CDR1 MGHRA, CDR2 YSYEKL. The length of the CDR3 is 16 residues. The ends lost 3 bases at V and 6 bases at J; junction bases unmatched: 8. Here the CDR3 reads CASSHPSGTVNSPLHF. In DNA form, the CDR3 reads TGCGCCAGCAGCCACCCGTCAGGGACAGTTAATTCACCCCTCCACTTT.

V gene TRBV11-2 combines with J gene TRBJ2-3; weak D call: TRBD2 (7 bases). V lost 5 bases and J 0 bases, leaving 12 bases between the germline ends. Germline values: CDR1 SGHAT, CDR2 FQNNGV. The CDR3 contains 15 residues. The chain's CDR3 is CASSAQGLSTDTQYF. CDR3 DNA sequence: TGTGCCAGCAGCGCACAGGGACTAAGCACAGATACGCAGTATTTT. Variable domain in full (rest from reference TRBV11-2 and TRBJ2-3): EAGVAQSPRYKIIEKRQSVAFWCNPISGHATLYWYQQILGQGPKLLIQFQNNGVVDDSQLPKDRFSAERLKGVDSTLKIQPAKLEDSAVYLCASSAQGLSTDTQYFGPGTRLTVL.

Details on this clonotype: A much larger clone is a single base away; this may be a read error. This chain joins TRBV20-1 and TRBJ2-1; 12 nucleotides match TRBD2. TRBJ2-7 matches the DNA end more closely, so the J call is doubtful. CDR1 and CDR2 (germline): DFQATT, SNEGSKA (reference sequence). This CDR3 spans 16 amino acids. In DNA, the CDR3 is TGCAGTGCTAGAGCCCCAGGACTAGCGGGGTACAATGAGCAGTACTTC. This codes for CSARAPGLAGYNEQYF.

This clonotype was observed a handful of times. The chain couples TRBV24-1 to TRBJ2-7; D possibly matches TRBD1 or TRBD2 (5 bases each). Germline-derived CDR1 and CDR2 are KGHDR and SFDVKD. The CDR3 spans 13 residues. V was shortened by 6 bases and J by 2 bases, with 10 bases between the two germline ends. CDR3 protein: CATSRGSTYEQYF. CDR3 DNA sequence: TGTGCCACCAGTCGGGGCAGCACCTACGAGCAGTACTTC.

This clonotype was picked up a small number of times. This rearrangement joins TRBV28 to TRBJ2-7; possibly TRBD1 or TRBD2 for D (5 bases each). Germline V gene lookup returns CDR1 MDHEN and CDR2 SYDVKM. V shed 5 bases and J shed 3 bases, with 11 bases lying between them. The CDR3 spans 13 residues. The CDR3: CASSLRGLYEQYF. CDR3 DNA sequence: TGTGCCAGCAGTCTCCGGGGCCTCTACGAGCAGTACTTC.

This chain links TRBV5-1 with TRBJ2-5; perhaps TRBD2 as D (6 bases). The germline CDR1 and CDR2 sequences are SGHRS and YFSETQ. The V end was cut by 7 bases, the J end by 5 bases, with 12 bases between. This CDR3 contains 12 residues. The CDR3 bases are TGCGCCAGCGGCTGGGGACTGGAGACCCAGTACTTC. Its protein is CASGWGLETQYF.

This clonotype was counted at least ten times. The chain recombines TRBV5-6 with TRBJ2-7; 8 bases fit TRBD1. Trimming took 0 bases from V and 4 from J; bases not matched to a gene: 3. Germline V gene lookup returns CDR1 SGHDT and CDR2 YYEEEE. The CDR3 has 14 residues. This chain's CDR3 is CASSLGQGRYEQYF. CDR3 sequence (DNA): TGTGCCAGCAGCTTGGGACAGGGGAGGTACGAGCAGTACTTC.

The V gene is TRBV29-1, the J gene TRBJ2-1; D is possibly TRBD2 (6 bases). The J call may not be correct, given that the DNA end is closer to TRBJ2-7. CDR3 length: 15 residues. Germline loops: CDR1 SQVTM, CDR2 ANQGSEA. The CDR3 is CSSQSRGSSYNEQYF. DNA of the CDR3: TGCAGCTCACAGTCCCGGGGGTCGTCCTACAATGAGCAGTACTTC.

This chain joins TRBV5-1 and TRBJ2-1; TRBD1 is a possible D gene (5 bases). The CDR3 is 15 amino acids. V gave up 4 bases and J gave up 4 bases, with 15 bases separating them. CDR1 is SGHRS and CDR2 is YFSETQ in the germline V gene. CDR3 DNA sequence: TGCGCCAGCAGCCCCACAGGCTTTTCGTACAATGAGCAGTTCTTC. Its protein is CASSPTGFSYNEQFF.

This clonotype occurred a few times. The V call is TRBV4-2, the J call TRBJ1-4; perhaps TRBD1 as D (5 bases). The CDR3 has 15 amino acids. Germline assignment: CDR1 LGHNA and CDR2 YNFKEQ. V lost 5 bases and J 4 bases, leaving 14 bases between the germline ends. The CDR3 nucleotides are TGTGCCAGCAGCGGCGGGGGAACTAATAATGAAAAACTGTTTTTT. Its translation is CASSGGGTNNEKLFF.